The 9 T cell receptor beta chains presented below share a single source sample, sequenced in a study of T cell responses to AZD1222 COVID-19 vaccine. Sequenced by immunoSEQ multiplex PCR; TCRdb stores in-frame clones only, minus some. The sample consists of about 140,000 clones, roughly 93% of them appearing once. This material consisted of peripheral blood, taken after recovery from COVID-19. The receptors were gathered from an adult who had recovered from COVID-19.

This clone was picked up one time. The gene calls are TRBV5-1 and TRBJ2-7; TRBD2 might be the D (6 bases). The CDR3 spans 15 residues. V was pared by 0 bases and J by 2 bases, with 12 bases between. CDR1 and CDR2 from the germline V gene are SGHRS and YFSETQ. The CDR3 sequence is CASSLAVGGTYEQYF. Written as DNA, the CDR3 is TGCGCCAGCAGCTTGGCCGTAGGCGGGACCTACGAGCAGTACTTC. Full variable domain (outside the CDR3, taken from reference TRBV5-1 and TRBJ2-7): KAGVTQTPRYLIKTRGQQVTLSCSPISGHRSVSWYQQTPGQGLQFLFEYFSETQRNKGNFPGRFSGRQFSNSRSEMNVSTLELGDSALYLCASSLAVGGTYEQYFGPGTRLTVT.

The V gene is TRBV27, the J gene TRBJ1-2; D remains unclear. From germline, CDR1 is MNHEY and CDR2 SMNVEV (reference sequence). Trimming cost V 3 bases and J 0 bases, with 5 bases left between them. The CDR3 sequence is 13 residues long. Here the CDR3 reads CASSFGPNYGYTF. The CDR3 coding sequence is TGTGCCAGCAGTTTTGGGCCTAACTATGGCTACACCTTC.

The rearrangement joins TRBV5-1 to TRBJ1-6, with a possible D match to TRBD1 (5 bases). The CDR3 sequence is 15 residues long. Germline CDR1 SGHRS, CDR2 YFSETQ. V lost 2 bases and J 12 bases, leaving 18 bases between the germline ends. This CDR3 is CASSFGADPAGPLHF. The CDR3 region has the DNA TGCGCCAGCAGCTTCGGGGCGGACCCGGCTGGACCCCTCCACTTT.

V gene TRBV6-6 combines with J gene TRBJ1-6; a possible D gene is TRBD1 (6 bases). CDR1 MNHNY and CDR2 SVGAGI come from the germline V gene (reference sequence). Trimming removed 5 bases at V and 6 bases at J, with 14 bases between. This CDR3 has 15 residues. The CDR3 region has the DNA TGTGCCAGCAGTGCGGGACAAAACTTTAATTCACCCCTCCACTTT. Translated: CASSAGQNFNSPLHF.

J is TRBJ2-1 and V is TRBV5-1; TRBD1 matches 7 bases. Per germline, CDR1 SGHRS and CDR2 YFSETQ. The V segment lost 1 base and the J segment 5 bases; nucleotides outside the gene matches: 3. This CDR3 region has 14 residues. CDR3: CASSLRTGNNEQFF. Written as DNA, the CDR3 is TGCGCCAGCAGCTTGAGGACAGGCAACAATGAGCAGTTCTTC.

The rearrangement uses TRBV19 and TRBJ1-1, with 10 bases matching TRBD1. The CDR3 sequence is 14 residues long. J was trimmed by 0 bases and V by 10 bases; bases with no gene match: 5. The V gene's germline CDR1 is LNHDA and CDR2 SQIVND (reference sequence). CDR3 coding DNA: TGTGCCACCAGACAGGGGGCATTGAACACTGAAGCTTTCTTT. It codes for CATRQGALNTEAFF. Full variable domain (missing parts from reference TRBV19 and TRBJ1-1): DGGITQSPKYLFRKEGQNVTLSCEQNLNHDAMYWYRQDPGQGLRLIYYSQIVNDFQKGDIAEGYSVSREKKESFPLTVTSAQKNPTAFYLCATRQGALNTEAFFGQGTRLTVV.

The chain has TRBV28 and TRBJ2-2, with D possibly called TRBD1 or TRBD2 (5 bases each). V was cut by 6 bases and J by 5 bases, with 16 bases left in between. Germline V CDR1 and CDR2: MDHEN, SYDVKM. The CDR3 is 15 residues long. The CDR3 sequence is CASSELGAATGELFF. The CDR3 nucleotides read TGTGCCAGCAGCGAACTAGGGGCGGCGACCGGGGAGCTGTTTTTT.

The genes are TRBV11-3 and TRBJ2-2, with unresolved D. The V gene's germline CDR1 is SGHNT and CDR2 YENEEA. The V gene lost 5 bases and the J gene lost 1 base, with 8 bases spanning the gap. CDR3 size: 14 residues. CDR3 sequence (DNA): TGTGCCAGCAGCCCCTCGAGGAACACCGGGGAGCTGTTTTTT. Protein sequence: CASSPSRNTGELFF.

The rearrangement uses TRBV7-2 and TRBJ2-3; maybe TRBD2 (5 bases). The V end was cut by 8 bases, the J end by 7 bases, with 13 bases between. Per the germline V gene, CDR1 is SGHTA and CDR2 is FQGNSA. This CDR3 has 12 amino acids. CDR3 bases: TGTGCCAGCGGATTAAGCGGAAATACGCAGTATTTT. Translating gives CASGLSGNTQYF.